These 25 T cell receptor beta chains came from one sample sequenced in a study of T-cell memory formation after mild COVID-19. TCRdb independently ran MiXCR on the 5' RACE reads; one entry per CDR3 protein. The sample has 350,000 to 450,000 distinct CDR3 sequences, 28% seen once; the top ten hold approximately 15%. Input material: PBMCs or a T cell subset sorted from them (not recorded which). The source is an adult woman who had mild COVID-19 (a few samples of this study predate the infection). Cell type and time point are not known.

V is TRBV29-1 and J is TRBJ1-1; D remains ambiguous. There are 11 residues in the CDR3. With 6 bases removed from V and 4 bases from J, the gap between germline ends came to 9 bases. CDR1 and CDR2 from the germline V gene are SQVTM and ANQGSEA. CDR3: CSVPRGTEAFF. CDR3 sequence (DNA): TGCAGCGTCCCCCGGGGCACTGAAGCTTTCTTT. Supplemented by reference TRBV29-1 and TRBJ1-1, the full variable domain reads SAVISQKPSRDICQRGTSLTIQCQVDSQVTMMFWYRQQPGQSLTLIATANQGSEATYESGFVIDKFPISRPNLTFSTLTVSNMSPEDSSIYLCSVPRGTEAFFGQGTRLTVV.

V gene TRBV5-1 combines with J gene TRBJ2-5, with TRBD2 matching 13 bases. Germline V gene data show CDR1 as SGHRS and CDR2 as YFSETQ. The CDR3 covers 17 residues. Germline trimming cut 0 bases from V and 2 bases from J; bases unmatched to any gene: 4. The DNA for the CDR3 is TGCGCCAGCAGCTTGGATGGACTAGCGGGAGTACAAGAGACCCAGTACTTC. Residues: CASSLDGLAGVQETQYF.

V is TRBV19 and J is TRBJ2-5; 11 bases line up with TRBD2. In germline, CDR1 is LNHDA, CDR2 SQIVND (reference sequence). V trimming: 9 bases; J trimming: 1 base; junction bases outside the gene matches: 7. CDR3 length: 15 residues. CDR3 region: CASHKGTSGQETQYF. CDR3 in DNA: TGTGCCAGCCACAAGGGGACTAGCGGCCAAGAGACCCAGTACTTC.

The rearrangement uses TRBV2 and TRBJ2-7; 8 bases line up with TRBD2. The CDR3 has 13 residues. Trimming removed 9 bases from V and 3 bases from J; junction bases left unmatched: 7. Germline V gene data show CDR1 as SNHLY and CDR2 as FYNNEI. The CDR3 nucleotides read TGTGCCAGTACAGAGCGGGGGCTCTACGAGCAGTACTTC. This gives the protein CASTERGLYEQYF.

The chain uses TRBV7-3 and TRBJ1-1, with no clear D. V shed 3 bases and J shed 2 bases, with 13 bases lying between them. CDR3 size: 15 residues. Germline values: CDR1 SGHTA, CDR2 FQGTGA. For the CDR3, the DNA is TGTGCCAGCAGCTTGAAGAAATCACCAAACACTGAAGCTTTCTTT. It codes for CASSLKKSPNTEAFF.

The chain joins TRBV9 to TRBJ2-1; TRBD1 agrees at 8 bases. Looked up from germline, CDR1 is SGDLS and CDR2 is YYNGEE. The CDR3 spans 15 residues. The V gene end was trimmed by 4 bases and the J gene end by 8 bases; junction bases not matched to a gene: 11. CDR3 in amino acids: CASSSPGQERDEQFF. The CDR3 bases are TGTGCCAGCAGCTCGCCGGGACAGGAGAGGGATGAGCAGTTCTTC.

This clonotype was detected only a few times. This rearrangement joins TRBV24-1 to TRBJ2-2; the D call may be TRBD1 or TRBD2 (5 bases each). CDR1 and CDR2 from the germline V gene are KGHDR and SFDVKD. The length of the CDR3 is 14 residues. V lost 7 bases and J 3 bases, leaving 11 bases between the germline ends. CDR3 nucleotide sequence: TGTGCCACCAGCGGGACGAGGGACACCGGGGAGCTGTTTTTT. Translating it yields CATSGTRDTGELFF.

This chain links TRBV6-5 with TRBJ1-5, with D possibly matching TRBD1 (5 bases). This CDR3 region has 14 residues. The germline CDR1 and CDR2 sequences are MNHEY and SVGAGI. Trimming left V 2 bases short and J 7 bases short, with 12 bases between. The DNA of the CDR3 is TGTGCCAGCAGTTACGGCCAGGGAGGGCAGCCCCAGCATTTT. Its protein product is CASSYGQGGQPQHF.

This clonotype turned up a few times. V is TRBV12-3 or TRBV12-4 and J is TRBJ2-1; D is unclear. The CDR3 spans 16 residues. Trimming pared 5 bases from V and 0 bases from J, leaving 14 bases between. This chain's CDR3 is CASSAASPSSYNEQFF. The CDR3 region has the DNA TGTGCCAGCAGTGCTGCCTCCCCGAGCTCCTACAATGAGCAGTTCTTC.

The rearrangement joins TRBV6-5 to TRBJ1-4, with D possibly matching TRBD1 (5 bases). The ends were cut back, 7 bases at V and 4 bases at J, with 13 bases in the middle. CDR1 MNHEY and CDR2 SVGAGI come from the germline V gene. The CDR3 sequence is 14 residues long. Written as DNA, the CDR3 is TGTGCCAGCAAAAGACAGAGCCTTAATGAAAAACTGTTTTTT. It codes for CASKRQSLNEKLFF.

V and J are TRBV29-1 and TRBJ2-1; 11 nucleotides line up with TRBD2. This CDR3 comprises 16 residues. Looked up from germline, CDR1 is SQVTM and CDR2 is ANQGSEA. The ends lost 5 bases at V and 5 bases at J; junction bases unmatched: 11. In DNA, the CDR3 is TGCAGCGTTACCCCCTCGACTAGCGGGAACCACAATGAGCAGTTCTTC. Protein sequence: CSVTPSTSGNHNEQFF.

V and J are TRBV4-1 and TRBJ2-2; 11 bases align to TRBD2. Germline V gives CDR1 MGHRA, CDR2 YSYEKL. J gave up 6 bases and V 6 bases, and 6 bases lay outside the gene matches. This CDR3 is built from 15 residues. CDR3 in DNA: TGCGCCAGCAGGGGTAGCGGGGGGGCTGCCGGGGAGCTGTTTTTT. Translating it yields CASRGSGGAAGELFF.

In its sample, this clonotype was seen a few times. The CDR3 region is CASSIRTGERTEAFF. In DNA, the CDR3 is TGTGCCAGCAGCATTAGGACAGGGGAAAGGACTGAAGCTTTCTTT. V is TRBV5-5 and J is TRBJ1-1, with TRBD1 identical over 9 bases. The V gene end was trimmed by 4 bases and the J gene end by 5 bases; junction bases not matched to a gene: 9. The length of the CDR3 is 15 residues. Per germline, CDR1 SGHKS and CDR2 YYEKEE (reference sequence). Looking up the rest from reference TRBV5-5 and TRBJ1-1 gives the full variable domain: DAGVTQSPTHLIKTRGQQVTLRCSPISGHKSVSWYQQVLGQGPQFIFQYYEKEERGRGNFPDRFSARQFPNYSSELNVNALLLGDSALYLCASSIRTGERTEAFFGQGTRLTVV.

This clonotype has a handful of counts. V usage is TRBV12-3 or TRBV12-4 and J usage is TRBJ1-5; D is possibly TRBD1 (5 bases). The length of the CDR3 is 15 residues. The V end lost 4 bases, the J end lost 4 bases, and 14 bases lay between the germline ends. CDR3 bases: TGTGCCAGCAGTTCCTCGGGACGGGGTAATCAGCCCCAGCATTTT. Protein: CASSSSGRGNQPQHF.

The CDR3 region has the DNA TGCAGTGCTAGAGATCTGGGGAGTGGCTACACCTTC. Protein sequence: CSARDLGSGYTF. The chain combines TRBV20-1 with TRBJ1-2, with unresolved D. This CDR3 spans 12 amino acids. V gave up 0 bases and J gave up 7 bases, with 9 bases separating them. Germline loops: CDR1 DFQATT, CDR2 SNEGSKA (reference sequence).

In its sample, this clonotype was seen many times. The rearrangement joins TRBV6-6 to TRBJ2-1; 8 bases are a match to TRBD2. In germline, CDR1 is MNHNY, CDR2 SVGAGI (reference sequence). V lost 10 bases to trimming and J lost 3 bases; unmatched junction nucleotides: 11. The CDR3 has 15 residues. The CDR3 nucleotides read TGTGCCACTATACGGGGGGGGCTAAGCTACAATGAGCAGTTCTTC. It codes for CATIRGGLSYNEQFF.

This clonotype was seen a handful of times. The chain carries TRBV7-9 and TRBJ1-2; the match to TRBD1 covers 7 bases. The CDR3 totals 13 residues. With V trimmed by 5 bases and J by 3 bases, 3 bases remained unmatched. CDR1 is SEHNR, CDR2 FQNEAQ, per germline (reference sequence). CDR3 sequence (DNA): TGTGCCAGCAGCCACAGGGGTGACTATGGCTACACCTTC. Translated, it gives CASSHRGDYGYTF. Combining the CDR3 with reference TRBV7-9 and TRBJ1-2 gives the whole variable domain DTGVSQNPRHKITKRGQNVTFRCDPISEHNRLYWYRQTLGQGPEFLTYFQNEAQLEKSRLLSDRFSAERPKGSFSTLEIQRTEQGDSAMYLCASSHRGDYGYTFGSGTRLTVV.

The gene calls are TRBV11-2 and TRBJ1-1; 10 bases match TRBD1. In germline, CDR1 is SGHAT, CDR2 FQNNGV. V shed 4 bases, J shed 5 bases, and the junction held 10 bases outside the gene matches. CDR3 length: 16 amino acids. The CDR3 loop is CASSWARGQGRTEAFF. As DNA, the CDR3 is TGTGCCAGCAGCTGGGCGAGGGGACAGGGGAGAACTGAAGCTTTCTTT. The complete variable domain, with remaining parts taken from reference TRBV11-2 and TRBJ1-1, reads EAGVAQSPRYKIIEKRQSVAFWCNPISGHATLYWYQQILGQGPKLLIQFQNNGVVDDSQLPKDRFSAERLKGVDSTLKIQPAKLEDSAVYLCASSWARGQGRTEAFFGQGTRLTVV.

This clonotype was observed a handful of times. The CDR3 here is CASSFTYLGKGTQYF. The CDR3 DNA reads TGTGCCAGCAGCTTTACGTATCTAGGAAAGGGGACCCAGTACTTC. The gene calls are TRBV7-6 and TRBJ2-5; no firm D call. V was shortened by 3 bases and J by 7 bases, with 18 bases between the two germline ends. In germline, CDR1 is SGHVS, CDR2 FNYEAQ. The CDR3 loop spans 15 amino acids.

The chain joins TRBV7-6 to TRBJ1-1; 7 nucleotides match TRBD1. V was clipped by 3 bases and J by 5 bases; unmatched bases: 12. Germline CDR1 reads SGHVS; CDR2 reads FNYEAQ. The length of the CDR3 is 16 residues. Written as DNA, the CDR3 is TGTGCCAGCAGCTTTCCCTCAGAGGGGGCTGGGACTGAAGCTTTCTTT. Protein product: CASSFPSEGAGTEAFF.

This clonotype has just a few counts. The chain is built from TRBV4-3 and TRBJ2-2; D may be TRBD1 (6 bases). Looked up from germline, CDR1 is LGHNA and CDR2 is YSLEER. The V gene lost 0 bases and the J gene lost 3 bases, with 11 bases spanning the gap. The CDR3 sequence is 16 residues long. CDR3: CASSQEGQLDTGELFF. CDR3 sequence (DNA): TGCGCCAGCAGCCAAGAGGGACAACTCGACACCGGGGAGCTGTTTTTT.

The chain carries TRBV12-3 or TRBV12-4 and TRBJ2-3; possibly TRBD1 for D (6 bases). The germline V and J ends were trimmed by 1 base and 0 bases, with 17 bases remaining between them. This CDR3 is built from 18 residues. CDR3 residues: CASSLGYAGASSTDTQYF. The CDR3 DNA follows: TGTGCCAGCAGTTTAGGCTATGCAGGGGCCAGTAGCACAGATACGCAGTATTTT.

The sample holds a few counts of this clonotype. CDR3 sequence: CASSLGWQGELFF. CDR3 bases: TGTGCCAGCAGCTTAGGGTGGCAAGGGGAGCTGTTTTTT. The gene calls are TRBV7-2 and TRBJ2-2; unclear D gene. Germline V gene sequence: CDR1 SGHTA, CDR2 FQGNSA. V was clipped by 1 base and J by 8 bases, with 8 bases between them. The CDR3 has 13 residues.

The chain joins TRBV6-5 to TRBJ2-5; a possible D gene is TRBD1 (6 bases). The CDR3 runs to 14 residues. The V gene lost 6 bases and the J gene lost 1 base, with 12 bases spanning the gap. Germline CDR1 is MNHEY and CDR2 is SVGAGI. The CDR3 DNA reads as TGTGCCAGCAGAAGGGACACCGCCCAAGAGACCCAGTACTTC. It encodes CASRRDTAQETQYF.

The CDR3 region has the DNA TGTGCCAGCAGCTCCCGCTCAGCGGGACGGGTGAATGAGCAGTTCTTC. Its protein product is CASSSRSAGRVNEQFF. The chain joins TRBV7-3 to TRBJ2-1, with 7 bases fitting TRBD2. The CDR3 runs to 16 residues. Germline CDR1 is SGHTA and CDR2 is FQGTGA. V lost 4 bases to trimming and J lost 7 bases; unmatched junction nucleotides: 13.